A single TCR beta chain is shown here with its context. Its specificity is unknown. Primers used in a second PCR of roughly 7 to 12 cycles were a sample-barcoded 5' primer and a J-beta primer mix. Researchers report that a template-switch adaptor with 12 random nucleotides tagged each cDNA molecule. TCRdb re-derived calls from the 5' RACE reads in MiXCR, one entry per CDR3 protein. The sample has fewer than 800,000 distinct CDR3 sequences, about 30% seen once. Extracted total RNA amounted to at least 5.5 micrograms for each sample. This entry is derived from a study of blood T cells in healthy people across ages. Findings and limits, study-wide: The study regarded diversity estimates from one million T cells as underestimates. Higher naive T cell percentage went strongly together with higher TCR beta diversity.

The sequenced sample consisted of blood. This receptor was identified in a woman over 75 in good health.

The CDR3 region is CASSVALGAGETQFF. The CDR3 DNA follows: TGTGCCAGCAGCGTAGCTTTGGGGGCAGGCGAGACCCAGTTCTTC. The genes are TRBV9 and TRBJ2-1, with TRBD1 as a possible D gene (6 bases). The V gene's germline CDR1 is SGDLS and CDR2 YYNGEE. The CDR3 is 15 amino acids. V lost 0 bases to trimming and J lost 13 bases, with 20 bases between them.